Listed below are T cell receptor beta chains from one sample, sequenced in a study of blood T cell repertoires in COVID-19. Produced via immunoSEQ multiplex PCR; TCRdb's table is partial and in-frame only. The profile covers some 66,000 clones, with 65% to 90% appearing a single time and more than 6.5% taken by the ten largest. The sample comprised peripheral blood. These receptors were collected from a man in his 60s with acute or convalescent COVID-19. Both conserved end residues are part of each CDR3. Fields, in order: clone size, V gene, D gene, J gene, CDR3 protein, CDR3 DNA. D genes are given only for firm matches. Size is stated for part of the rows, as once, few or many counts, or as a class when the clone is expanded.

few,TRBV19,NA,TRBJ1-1,CASSRGTRVVVSTEAFF,TGTGCCAGTAGTCGTGGGACACGGGTGGTGGTCAGCACTGAAGCTTTCTTT
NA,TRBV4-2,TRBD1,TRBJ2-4,CASSLQQGELAKNIQYF,TGTGCCAGCAGCCTCCAACAGGGGGAACTAGCCAAAAACATTCAGTACTTC
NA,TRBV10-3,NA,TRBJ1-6,CAISLDPGNSPLHF,TGTGCCATCAGCCTGGATCCGGGGAATTCACCCCTCCACTTT
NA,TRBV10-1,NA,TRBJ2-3,CASSEASPRGTDTQYF,TGCGCCAGCAGTGAGGCCAGCCCCAGGGGCACAGATACGCAGTATTTT
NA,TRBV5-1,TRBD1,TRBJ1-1,CASSENVGTGMNTEAFF,TGCGCCAGCAGCGAGAACGTCGGGACAGGGATGAACACTGAAGCTTTCTTT
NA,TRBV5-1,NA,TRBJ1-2,CASSSTGGGYTF,TGCGCCAGCAGCTCTACGGGGGGTGGCTACACCTTC
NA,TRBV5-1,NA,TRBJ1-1,CASSLAGNTEAFF,TGCGCCAGCAGCTTGGCAGGGAACACTGAAGCTTTCTTT
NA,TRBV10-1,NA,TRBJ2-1,CASSELPGAEQFF,TGCGCCAGCAGTGAGCTCCCTGGGGCTGAGCAGTTCTTC
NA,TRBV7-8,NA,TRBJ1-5,CASSLDRDQPQHF,TGTGCCAGCAGCTTAGACAGGGACCAGCCCCAGCATTTT
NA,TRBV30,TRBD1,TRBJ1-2,CAWTPGGKRGYTF,TGTGCCTGGACCCCAGGGGGCAAGCGAGGCTACACCTTC
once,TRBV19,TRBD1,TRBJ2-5,CASQKGRGQGLETQYF,TGTGCCAGCCAAAAAGGCCGGGGACAGGGACTAGAGACCCAGTACTTC
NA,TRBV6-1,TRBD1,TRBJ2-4,CASSEGQGRAKNIQYF,TGTGCCAGCAGTGAAGGACAGGGTAGGGCCAAAAACATTCAGTACTTC
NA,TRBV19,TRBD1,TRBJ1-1,CASSTGTGLFSTEAFF,TGTGCCAGTAGTACCGGGACAGGGCTATTTAGCACTGAAGCTTTCTTT
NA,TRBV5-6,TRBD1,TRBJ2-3,CASSIRQGHSTQYF,TGTGCCAGCAGCATCAGACAGGGCCACTCGACGCAGTATTTT
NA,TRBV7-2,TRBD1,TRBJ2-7,CASSPRQGAYEQYF,TGTGCCAGCAGCCCCCGACAGGGGGCCTACGAGCAGTACTTC
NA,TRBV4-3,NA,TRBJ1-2,CASSQDLHINYGYTF,TGCGCCAGCAGCCAAGATCTGCACATTAACTATGGCTACACCTTC
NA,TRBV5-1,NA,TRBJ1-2,CASSLAAGRVQSTYGYTF,TGCGCCAGCAGCTTGGCCGCGGGTCGAGTCCAATCAACGTATGGCTACACCTTC
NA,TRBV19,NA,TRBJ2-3,CASSIGQGSDTQYF,TGTGCCAGTAGTATAGGGCAGGGCAGTGATACGCAGTATTTT
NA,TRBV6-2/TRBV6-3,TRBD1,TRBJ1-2,CASSYSGQGVGYTF,TGTGCCAGCAGTTACTCGGGACAGGGTGTTGGCTACACCTTC
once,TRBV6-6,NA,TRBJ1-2,CASSLQGNYGYTF,TGTGCCAGCAGTTTGCAGGGGAACTATGGCTACACCTTC
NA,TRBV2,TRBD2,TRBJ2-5,CASSAERGKETQYF,TGTGCCAGCAGTGCGGAGCGGGGGAAAGAGACCCAGTACTTC
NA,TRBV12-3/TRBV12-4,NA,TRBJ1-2,CASSGTPERGYTF,TGTGCCAGCAGTGGGACACCAGAGCGAGGCTACACCTTC
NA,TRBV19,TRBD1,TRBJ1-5,CASTRTGGPNQPQHF,TGTGCCAGTACCCGAACAGGGGGGCCCAATCAGCCCCAGCATTTT
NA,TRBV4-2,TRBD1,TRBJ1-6,CASSQAWGQVNSPLHF,TGTGCCAGCAGCCAAGCCTGGGGACAGGTAAATTCACCCCTCCACTTT
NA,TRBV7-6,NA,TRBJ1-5,CASSSAPLTAGQGQPQHF,TGTGCCAGCAGCTCCGCCCCCCTGACAGCAGGACAAGGGCAGCCCCAGCATTTT
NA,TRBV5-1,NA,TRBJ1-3,CASSLVGVPTIGNTIYF,TGCGCCAGCAGCTTGGTAGGGGTTCCCACTATCGGAAACACCATATATTTT
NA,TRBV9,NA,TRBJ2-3,CASSFGGGDRTDTQYF,TGTGCCAGCAGCTTCGGAGGGGGGGACCGCACAGATACGCAGTATTTT
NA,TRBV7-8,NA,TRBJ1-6,CASSRGGPSSPLHF,TGTGCCAGCAGCCGAGGGGGGCCCAGTTCACCCCTCCACTTT
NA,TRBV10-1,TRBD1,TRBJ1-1,CASRAGTGNTEAFF,TGCGCCAGCAGGGCCGGGACAGGGAACACTGAAGCTTTCTTT
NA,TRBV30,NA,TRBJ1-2,CAWRDLGYGYTF,TGTGCCTGGAGGGACTTGGGCTATGGCTACACCTTC
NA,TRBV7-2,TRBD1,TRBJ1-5,CASSLTQGARQPQHF,TGTGCCAGCAGCTTAACCCAGGGGGCACGGCAGCCCCAGCATTTT
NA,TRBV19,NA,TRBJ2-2,CASSSNQGRYTGELFF,TGTGCCAGTAGTAGTAATCAGGGGCGGTACACCGGGGAGCTGTTTTTT
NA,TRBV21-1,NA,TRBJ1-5,CASSKEQGDNQPQHF,TGTGCCAGCAGCAAAGAACAGGGTGACAATCAGCCCCAGCATTTT
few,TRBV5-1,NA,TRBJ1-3,CASSLGAGNTIYF,TGCGCCAGCAGCTTGGGAGCGGGAAACACCATATATTTT
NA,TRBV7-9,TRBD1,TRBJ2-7,CASSPEQGSYEQYF,TGTGCCAGCAGCCCTGAACAGGGGTCCTACGAGCAGTACTTC
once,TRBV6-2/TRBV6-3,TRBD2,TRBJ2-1,CASSYSTSGANEQFF,TGTGCCAGCAGTTACAGCACTAGCGGGGCCAATGAGCAGTTCTTC
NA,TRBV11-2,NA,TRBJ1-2,CASSPRAELNGYTF,TGTGCCAGCAGCCCCAGGGCAGAACTTAATGGCTACACCTTC
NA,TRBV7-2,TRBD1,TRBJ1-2,CASSSGQGRYGYTF,TGTGCCAGCAGCTCGGGACAGGGGCGATATGGCTACACCTTC
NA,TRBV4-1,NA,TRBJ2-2,CASSQEYRAANTGELFF,TGCGCCAGCAGCCAAGAATATCGCGCCGCGAACACCGGGGAGCTGTTTTTT
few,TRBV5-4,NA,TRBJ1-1,CASSFRNTEAFF,TGTGCCAGCAGCTTCCGGAACACTGAAGCTTTCTTT
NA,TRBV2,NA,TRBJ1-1,CASTARGGKNTEAFF,TGTGCCAGCACCGCTAGGGGGGGGAAGAACACTGAAGCTTTCTTT
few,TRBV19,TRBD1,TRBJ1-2,CASTRDRAYGYTF,TGTGCCAGTACCCGGGACAGGGCCTATGGCTACACCTTC
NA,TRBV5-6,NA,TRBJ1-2,CASTRWGGARGYTF,TGTGCCAGCACCCGATGGGGGGGCGCAAGGGGCTACACCTTC
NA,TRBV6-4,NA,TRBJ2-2,CASSLTSLTGELFF,TGTGCCAGCAGTCTGACTAGTCTCACCGGGGAGCTGTTTTTT
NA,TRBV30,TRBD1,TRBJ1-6,CAWSVLTGNNSPLHF,TGTGCCTGGAGTGTACTGACAGGGAATAATTCACCCCTCCACTTT
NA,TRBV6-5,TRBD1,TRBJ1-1,CASRRGQGRAEAFF,TGTGCCAGCAGGCGGGGACAGGGTCGGGCTGAAGCTTTCTTT
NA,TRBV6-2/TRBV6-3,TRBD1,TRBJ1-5,CASSRGDRAGNQPQHF,TGTGCCAGCAGTCGGGGTGACAGGGCCGGCAATCAGCCCCAGCATTTT
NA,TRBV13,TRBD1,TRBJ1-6,CASSHGTEGSPLHF,TGTGCCAGCAGTCACGGGACAGAGGGTTCACCCCTCCACTTT
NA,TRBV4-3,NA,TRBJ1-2,CASSQDGGLGSHGYTF,TGCGCCAGCAGCCAAGACGGGGGGCTGGGAAGCCATGGCTACACCTTC
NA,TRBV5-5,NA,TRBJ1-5,CASSLSPFPQPQHF,TGTGCCAGCAGCTTGTCTCCGTTTCCGCAGCCCCAGCATTTT
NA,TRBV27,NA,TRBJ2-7,CASRQVGASYEQYF,TGTGCCAGCAGACAGGTGGGCGCCTCCTACGAGCAGTACTTC
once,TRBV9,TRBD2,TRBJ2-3,CASSVGLAGSDTQYF,TGTGCCAGCAGCGTAGGTCTAGCGGGGTCAGATACGCAGTATTTT
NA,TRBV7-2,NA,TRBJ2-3,CASSSDRSSTDTQYF,TGTGCCAGCAGCTCTGACAGGTCGAGCACAGATACGCAGTATTTT
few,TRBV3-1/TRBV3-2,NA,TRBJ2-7,CASSPVRNHYEQYF,TGTGCCAGCAGCCCAGTACGTAACCATTACGAGCAGTACTTC
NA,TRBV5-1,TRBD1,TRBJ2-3,CASSWTGVGTDTQYF,TGCGCCAGCAGCTGGACAGGGGTAGGGACAGATACGCAGTATTTT
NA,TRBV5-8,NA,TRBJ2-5,CASRREALQETQYF,TGTGCCAGCAGGCGAGAGGCCCTCCAAGAGACCCAGTACTTC
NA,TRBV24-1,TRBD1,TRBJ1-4,CATSASGQGGKLFF,TGTGCCACCAGTGCAAGCGGACAGGGGGGGAAACTGTTTTTT
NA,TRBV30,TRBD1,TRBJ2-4,CAWSTPGQGEAQYF,TGTGCCTGGAGTACTCCGGGACAGGGGGAGGCTCAGTACTTC
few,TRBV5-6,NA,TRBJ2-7,CASSLYRVPEQYF,TGTGCCAGCAGCTTGTATCGGGTACCCGAGCAGTACTTC